This T cell receptor beta chain was found in a study of OX40 agonist ivuxolimab in advanced cancers. On the study more broadly: Ivuxolimab was administered intravenously to patients at 0.01 to 10 mg/kg every 2 weeks.

Per the germline V gene, CDR1 is SGHNT and CDR2 is YYREEE (reference sequence). Trimming removed 1 base from V and 5 bases from J; junction bases left unmatched: 5. This CDR3 comprises 15 residues. The data were produced by immunoSEQ multiplex PCR, yet TCRdb's version contains in-frame clones alone and is incomplete. In the table there are some 100,000 clones, 94% of which are singletons. J is TRBJ1-1 and V is TRBV5-4; TRBD1 aligns across 10 bases. Sequenced material: CD4+ or CD8+ T cells sorted from blood, taken in a trial of the OX40 agonist ivuxolimab. This receptor was identified in an adult with an advanced solid tumor such as melanoma, head and neck, liver or kidney cancer. The CDR3 DNA follows: TGTGCCAGCAGCTTGAGCGGACAGGGGGGTACTGAAGCTTTCTTT. As protein: CASSLSGQGGTEAFF.